Below are 13 T cell receptor beta chains sequenced from a single sample in a study of blood T cell repertoires in COVID-19. The repertoire was sequenced with immunoSEQ multiplex PCR; TCRdb's copy has only in-frame clones and lacks some. The data hold about 440,000 clones, with about 89% observed a single time. The sample consisted of peripheral blood. Every receptor here comes from a woman in her 30s with acute or convalescent COVID-19.

This clone was recorded only once. V usage is TRBV2 and J usage is TRBJ1-1, with D possibly matching TRBD1 (5 bases). The V and J ends lost 6 bases and 6 bases respectively, with 14 bases between them. The CDR3 extends over 13 amino acids. Germline V CDR1 and CDR2: SNHLY, FYNNEI. CDR3 sequence (DNA): TGTGCCAGCAGCCAGGCAGGGAATTCTGAAGCTTTCTTT. Protein sequence: CASSQAGNSEAFF.

This clone was recorded only once. The chain links TRBV27 to TRBJ2-7, with D unresolved. Germline values: CDR1 MNHEY, CDR2 SMNVEV (reference sequence). This CDR3 region has 13 residues. Trimming took off 2 bases at V and 5 bases at J, with 10 bases between the two ends. The CDR3 reads CASSLRLRNEQYF. For the CDR3, the DNA is TGTGCCAGCAGTTTAAGGCTCAGGAACGAGCAGTACTTC.

The V call is TRBV2, the J call TRBJ2-3; the match to TRBD2 covers 7 bases. Germline CDR1 and CDR2: SNHLY and FYNNEI. This CDR3 has 13 residues. Trimming cost V 10 bases and J 1 base; bases outside gene matches: 5. The CDR3 nucleotides read TGTGCCAAGACCAGCGGGGGCACAGATACGCAGTATTTT. This codes for CAKTSGGTDTQYF.

The chain joins TRBV4-1 to TRBJ1-1; no clear D gene. Deletions cut 4 bases from V and 0 bases from J, with 12 bases between. The germline V gene has CDR1 MGHRA and CDR2 YSYEKL. The CDR3 is 15 residues long. The CDR3 sequence is CASSPVMEMNTEAFF. The CDR3, as DNA: TGCGCCAGCAGCCCCGTGATGGAGATGAACACTGAAGCTTTCTTT.

Details on this clone: A single base separates this from a much larger clone, so it may be a read error. Other DNA sequences from this sample encode an identical CDR3 as well. The chain combines TRBV11-2 with TRBJ2-2, with a tentative D call TRBD2 (6 bases). V was trimmed by 2 bases and J by 4 bases, leaving 8 bases between them. Looked up from germline, CDR1 is SGHAT and CDR2 is FQNNGV. The CDR3 covers 14 residues. CDR3 loop: CASSLTGGTGELFF. CDR3 in DNA: TGTGCCAGCAGCTTAACCGGGGGCACCGGGGAGCTGTTTTTT.

This chain uses TRBV10-3 with TRBJ2-7, with TRBD1 identical over 11 bases. CDR3 length: 15 amino acids. The J segment lost 3 bases and the V segment lost 2 bases, leaving 3 bases of the junction unmatched. Germline CDR1 reads ENHRY; CDR2 reads SYGVKD. The CDR3 here is CAISEPGTGGYEQYF. In nucleotides, the CDR3 is TGTGCCATCAGTGAGCCCGGGACAGGGGGCTACGAGCAGTACTTC.

J is TRBJ1-6 and V is TRBV4-1; TRBD1 aligns across 10 bases. J lost 6 bases, V lost 6 bases, and 17 bases had no gene match. Germline-derived CDR1 and CDR2 are MGHRA and YSYEKL. This CDR3 comprises 19 residues. The CDR3 sequence is CASSSGGTGVLLGNSPLHF. DNA for the CDR3: TGCGCCAGCAGTTCCGGGGGGACAGGGGTTCTTCTAGGTAATTCACCCCTCCACTTT.

This sequence joins TRBV6-6 and TRBJ1-3; D is ambiguous. This CDR3 spans 13 amino acids. Trimming removed 7 bases at V and 2 bases at J, with 9 bases between. Germline values: CDR1 MNHNY, CDR2 SVGAGI (reference sequence). CDR3 DNA: TGTGCCAGCATAGTGAATACTGGAAACACCATATATTTT. It yields the protein CASIVNTGNTIYF.

J is TRBJ1-1 and V is TRBV27; 9 nucleotides align to TRBD1. The CDR3 length is 17 residues. J gave up 5 bases and V 5 bases, and 15 bases lay outside the gene matches. Per the germline V gene, CDR1 is MNHEY and CDR2 is SMNVEV (reference sequence). CDR3 DNA sequence: TGTGCCAGCAGTCCCCCATCCGGACAGGGGCGTTCTACTGAAGCTTTCTTT. As protein: CASSPPSGQGRSTEAFF.

This rearrangement joins TRBV5-5 to TRBJ1-2; D ambiguous. V was pared by 4 bases and J by 7 bases, with 17 bases between. Germline assignment: CDR1 SGHKS and CDR2 YYEKEE (reference sequence). CDR3 length: 14 residues. CDR3 residues: CASSPGSSSRGYTF. CDR3 bases: TGTGCCAGCAGCCCCGGGTCCTCCTCACGTGGCTACACCTTC.

The chain combines TRBV6-5 with TRBJ1-4; D call uncertain. The CDR3 is 13 residues long. V was cut by 6 bases and J by 8 bases, with 13 bases left in between. Germline assignment: CDR1 MNHEY and CDR2 SVGAGI. CDR3 residues: CASSFRGWEKLFF. Written as DNA, the CDR3 is TGTGCCAGCAGCTTTCGGGGTTGGGAAAAACTGTTTTTT.

This chain connects TRBV5-4 to TRBJ2-1; the match to TRBD1 covers 8 bases. Germline lookup yields CDR1 SGHNT and CDR2 YYREEE (reference sequence). Germline trimming cut 3 bases from V and 7 bases from J; bases unmatched to any gene: 6. This CDR3 comprises 14 residues. The chain's CDR3 is CASSSQGARNEQFF. In DNA form, the CDR3 reads TGTGCCAGCAGCTCTCAGGGGGCGCGGAATGAGCAGTTCTTC.

The rearrangement joins TRBV11-2 to TRBJ2-2; TRBD1 agrees at 10 bases. This CDR3 contains 16 residues. V trimming: 4 bases; J trimming: 7 bases; junction bases outside the gene matches: 9. Per the germline V gene, CDR1 is SGHAT and CDR2 is FQNNGV. The CDR3 here is CASSSTTGGRVGELFF. CDR3 DNA: TGTGCCAGCAGCTCGACGACAGGGGGCAGGGTCGGGGAGCTGTTTTTT.